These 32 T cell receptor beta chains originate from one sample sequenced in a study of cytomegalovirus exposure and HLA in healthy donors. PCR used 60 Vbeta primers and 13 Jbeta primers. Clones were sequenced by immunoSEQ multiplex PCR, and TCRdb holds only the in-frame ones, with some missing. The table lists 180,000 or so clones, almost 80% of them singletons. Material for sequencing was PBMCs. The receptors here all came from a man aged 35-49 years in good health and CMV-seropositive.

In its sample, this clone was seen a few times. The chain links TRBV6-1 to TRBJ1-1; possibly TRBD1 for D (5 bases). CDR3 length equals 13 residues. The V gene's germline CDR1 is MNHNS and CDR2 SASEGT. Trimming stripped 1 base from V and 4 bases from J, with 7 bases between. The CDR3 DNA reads TGTGCCAGCAGTGAAGGGGGGGGCACTGAAGCTTTCTTT. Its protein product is CASSEGGGTEAFF.

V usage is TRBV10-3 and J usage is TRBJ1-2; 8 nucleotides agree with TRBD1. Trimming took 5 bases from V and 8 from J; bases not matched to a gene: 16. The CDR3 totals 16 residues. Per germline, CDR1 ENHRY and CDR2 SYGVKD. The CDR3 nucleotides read TGTGCCATCAGTACGACGATCGACAGGGGCCCCAACGGCTACACCTTC. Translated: CAISTTIDRGPNGYTF.

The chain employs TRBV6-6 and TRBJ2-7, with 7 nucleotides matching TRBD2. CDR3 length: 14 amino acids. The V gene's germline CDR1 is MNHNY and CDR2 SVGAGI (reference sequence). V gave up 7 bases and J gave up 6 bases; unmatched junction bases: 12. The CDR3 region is CASNLGGSSREQYF. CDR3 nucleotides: TGTGCCAGCAACTTAGGCGGGAGTTCCCGCGAGCAGTACTTC.

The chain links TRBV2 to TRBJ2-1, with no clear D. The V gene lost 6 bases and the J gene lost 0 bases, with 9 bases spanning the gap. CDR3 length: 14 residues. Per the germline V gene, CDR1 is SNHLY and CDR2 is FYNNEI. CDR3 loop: CASRAYSSYNEQFF. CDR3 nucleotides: TGTGCCAGCAGGGCTTACAGCTCCTACAATGAGCAGTTCTTC.

CDR3 DNA: TGTGCCAGCCTGACGTGGCGCGGGAGTGGGTATTTT. Its translation is CASLTWRGSGYF. The gene calls are TRBV2 and TRBJ2-3; 7 bases match TRBD2. The CDR3 loop spans 12 amino acids. J was trimmed by 14 bases and V by 8 bases; bases with no gene match: 13. Germline V lookup: CDR1 SNHLY, CDR2 FYNNEI.

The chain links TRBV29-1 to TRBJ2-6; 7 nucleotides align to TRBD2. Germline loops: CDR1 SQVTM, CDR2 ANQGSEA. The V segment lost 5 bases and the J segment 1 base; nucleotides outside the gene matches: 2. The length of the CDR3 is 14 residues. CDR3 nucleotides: TGCAGCGTTTTCGGGGGGTCTGGGGCCAACGTCCTGACTTTC. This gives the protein CSVFGGSGANVLTF.

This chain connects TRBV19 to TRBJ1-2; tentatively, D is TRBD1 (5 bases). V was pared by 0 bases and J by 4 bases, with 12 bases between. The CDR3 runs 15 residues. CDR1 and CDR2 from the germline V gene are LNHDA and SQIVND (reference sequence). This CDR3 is CASSIERGRAYGYTF. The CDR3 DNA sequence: TGTGCCAGTAGTATAGAAAGGGGTAGAGCCTATGGCTACACCTTC.

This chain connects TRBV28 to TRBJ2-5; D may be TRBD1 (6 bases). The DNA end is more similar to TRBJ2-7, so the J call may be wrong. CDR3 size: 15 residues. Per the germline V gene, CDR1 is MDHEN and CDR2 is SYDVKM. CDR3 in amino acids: CASSYPGQMTYEQYF. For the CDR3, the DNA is TGTGCCAGCAGTTATCCCGGACAGATGACCTACGAGCAGTACTTC.

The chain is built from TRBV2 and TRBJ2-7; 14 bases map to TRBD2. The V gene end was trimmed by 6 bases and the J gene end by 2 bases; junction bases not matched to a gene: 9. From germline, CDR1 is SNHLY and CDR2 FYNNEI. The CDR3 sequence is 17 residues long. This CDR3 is CASRVGTSGRGTYEQYF. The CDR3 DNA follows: TGTGCCAGCAGGGTCGGGACTAGCGGGAGAGGGACCTACGAGCAGTACTTC.

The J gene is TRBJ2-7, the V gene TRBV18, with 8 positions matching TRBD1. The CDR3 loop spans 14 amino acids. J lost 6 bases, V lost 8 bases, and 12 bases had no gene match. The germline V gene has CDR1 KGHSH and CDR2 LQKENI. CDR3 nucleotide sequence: TGTGCCAGCCCCCCGCGGACAGGGAGATTCGAGCAGTACTTC. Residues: CASPPRTGRFEQYF. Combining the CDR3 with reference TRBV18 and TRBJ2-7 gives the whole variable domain NAGVMQNPRHLVRRRGQEARLRCSPMKGHSHVYWYRQLPEEGLKFMVYLQKENIIDESGMPKERFSAEFPKEGPSILRIQQVVRGDSAAYFCASPPRTGRFEQYFGPGTRLTVT.

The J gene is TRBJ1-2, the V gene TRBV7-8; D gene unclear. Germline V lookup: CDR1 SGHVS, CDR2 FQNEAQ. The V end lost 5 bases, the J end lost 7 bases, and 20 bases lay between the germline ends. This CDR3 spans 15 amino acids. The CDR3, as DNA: TGTGCCAGCAGCATTGTGTTAGAGGGTAGGGCTGGCTACACCTTC. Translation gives CASSIVLEGRAGYTF.

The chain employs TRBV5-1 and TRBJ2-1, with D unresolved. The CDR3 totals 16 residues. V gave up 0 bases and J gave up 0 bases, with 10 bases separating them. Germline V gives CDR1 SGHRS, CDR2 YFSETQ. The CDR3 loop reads CASSLEAPGSYNEQFF. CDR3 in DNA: TGCGCCAGCAGCTTGGAAGCCCCTGGCTCCTACAATGAGCAGTTCTTC.

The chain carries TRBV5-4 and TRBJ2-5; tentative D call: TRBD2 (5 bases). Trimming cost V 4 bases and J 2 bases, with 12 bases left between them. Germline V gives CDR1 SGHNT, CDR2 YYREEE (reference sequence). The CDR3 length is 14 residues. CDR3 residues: CASSLALEQETQYF. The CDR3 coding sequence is TGTGCCAGCAGCCTAGCCTTAGAACAAGAGACCCAGTACTTC.

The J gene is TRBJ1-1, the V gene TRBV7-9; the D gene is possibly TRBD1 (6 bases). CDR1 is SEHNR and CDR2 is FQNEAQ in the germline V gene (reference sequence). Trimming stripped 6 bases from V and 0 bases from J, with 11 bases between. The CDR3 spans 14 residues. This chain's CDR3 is CASRMGALNTEAFF. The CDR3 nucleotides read TGTGCCAGCAGAATGGGGGCCCTGAACACTGAAGCTTTCTTT.

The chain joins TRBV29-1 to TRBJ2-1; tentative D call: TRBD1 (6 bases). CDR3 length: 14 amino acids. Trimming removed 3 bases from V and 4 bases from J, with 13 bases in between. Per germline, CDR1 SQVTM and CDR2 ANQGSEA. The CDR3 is CSVDRQVLYNEQFF. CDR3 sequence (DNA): TGCAGCGTTGATCGACAGGTTCTGTACAATGAGCAGTTCTTC.

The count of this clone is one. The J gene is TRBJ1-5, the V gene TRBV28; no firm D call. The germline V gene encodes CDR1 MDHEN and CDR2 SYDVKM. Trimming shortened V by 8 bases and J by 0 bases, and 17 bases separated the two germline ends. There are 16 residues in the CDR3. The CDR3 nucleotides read TGTGCCAGCCGATATGCCGTGCAGTATAGCAATCAGCCCCAGCATTTT. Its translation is CASRYAVQYSNQPQHF.

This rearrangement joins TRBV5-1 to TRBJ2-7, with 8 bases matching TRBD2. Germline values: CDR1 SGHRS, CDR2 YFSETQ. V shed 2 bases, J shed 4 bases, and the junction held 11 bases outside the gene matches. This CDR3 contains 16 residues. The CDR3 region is CASSLGAGGPGYEQYF. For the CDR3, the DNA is TGCGCCAGCAGCTTAGGGGCGGGAGGCCCTGGTTACGAGCAGTACTTC.

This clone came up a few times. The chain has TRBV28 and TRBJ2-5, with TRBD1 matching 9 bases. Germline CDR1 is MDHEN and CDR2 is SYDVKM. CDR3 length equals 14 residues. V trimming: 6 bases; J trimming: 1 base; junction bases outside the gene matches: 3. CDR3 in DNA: TGTGCCAGCAGGACAGGGGGTTCCCAAGAGACCCAGTACTTC. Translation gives CASRTGGSQETQYF.

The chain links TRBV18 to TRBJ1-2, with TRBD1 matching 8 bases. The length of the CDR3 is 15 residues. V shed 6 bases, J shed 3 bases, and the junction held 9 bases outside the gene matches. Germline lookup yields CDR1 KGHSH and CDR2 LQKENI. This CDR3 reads CASSYQGARDYGYTF. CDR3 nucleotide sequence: TGTGCCAGCTCCTATCAGGGGGCGCGTGACTATGGCTACACCTTC.

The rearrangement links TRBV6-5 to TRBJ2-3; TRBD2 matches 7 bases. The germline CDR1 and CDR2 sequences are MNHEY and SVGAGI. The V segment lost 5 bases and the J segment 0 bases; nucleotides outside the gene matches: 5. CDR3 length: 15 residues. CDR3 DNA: TGTGCCAGCAGTGTGGGACTATCTAGCACAGATACGCAGTATTTT. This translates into CASSVGLSSTDTQYF.

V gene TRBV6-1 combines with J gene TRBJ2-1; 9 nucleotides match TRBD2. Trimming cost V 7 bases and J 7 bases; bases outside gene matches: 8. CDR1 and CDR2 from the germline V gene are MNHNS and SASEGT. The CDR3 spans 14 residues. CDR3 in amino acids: CASTFSGRSNEQFF. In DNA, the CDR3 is TGTGCCAGCACCTTTAGCGGGAGAAGTAATGAGCAGTTCTTC.

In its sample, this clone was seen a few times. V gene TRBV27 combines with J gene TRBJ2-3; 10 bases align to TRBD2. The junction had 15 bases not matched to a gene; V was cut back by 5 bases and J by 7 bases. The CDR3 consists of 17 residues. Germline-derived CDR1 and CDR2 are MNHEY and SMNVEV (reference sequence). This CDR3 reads CASSPFLGTSEPNTQYF. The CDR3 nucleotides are TGTGCCAGCAGTCCATTCCTTGGGACTAGCGAACCCAATACGCAGTATTTT.

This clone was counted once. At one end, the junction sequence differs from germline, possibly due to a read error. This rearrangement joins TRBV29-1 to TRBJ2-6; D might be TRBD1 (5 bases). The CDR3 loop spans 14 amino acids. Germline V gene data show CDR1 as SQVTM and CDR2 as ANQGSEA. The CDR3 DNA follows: TGCAGCGTTGGCCTTAACTCTGGGGCCAACGGCCTGACTTTC. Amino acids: CSVGLNSGANGLTF. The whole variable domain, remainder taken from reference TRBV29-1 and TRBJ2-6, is SAVISQKPSRDICQRGTSLTIQCQVDSQVTMMFWYRQQPGQSLTLIATANQGSEATYESGFVIDKFPISRPNLTFSTLTVSNMSPEDSSIYLCSVGLNSGANGLTFGAGSRLTVL.

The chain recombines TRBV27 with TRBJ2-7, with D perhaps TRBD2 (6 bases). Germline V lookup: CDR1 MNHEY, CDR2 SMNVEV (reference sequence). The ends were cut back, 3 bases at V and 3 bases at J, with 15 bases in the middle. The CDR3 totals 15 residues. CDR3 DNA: TGTGCCAGCAGTTTGGCGGCTAGCGAACTCTACGAGCAGTACTTC. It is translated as CASSLAASELYEQYF.

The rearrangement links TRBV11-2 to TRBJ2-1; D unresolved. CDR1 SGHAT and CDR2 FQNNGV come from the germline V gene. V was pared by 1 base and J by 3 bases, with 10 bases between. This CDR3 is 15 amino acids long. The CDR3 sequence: CASSLVASYYNEQFF. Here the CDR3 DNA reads TGTGCCAGCAGCTTAGTAGCTTCGTACTACAATGAGCAGTTCTTC.

The CDR3 bases are TGTGCCGGTTCGGGGGGCTACAATGAGCAGTTCTTC. This translates into CAGSGGYNEQFF. The rearrangement uses TRBV6-1 and TRBJ2-1, with 7 bases lining up with TRBD2. J was trimmed by 3 bases and V by 11 bases; bases with no gene match: 4. This CDR3 is built from 12 residues. Germline V CDR1 and CDR2: MNHNS, SASEGT.

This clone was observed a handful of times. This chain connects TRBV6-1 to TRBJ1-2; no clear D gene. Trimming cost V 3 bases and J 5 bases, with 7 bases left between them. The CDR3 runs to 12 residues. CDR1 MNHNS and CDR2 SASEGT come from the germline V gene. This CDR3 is CASSDRGYGYTF. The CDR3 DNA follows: TGTGCCAGCAGTGATCGGGGATATGGCTACACCTTC.

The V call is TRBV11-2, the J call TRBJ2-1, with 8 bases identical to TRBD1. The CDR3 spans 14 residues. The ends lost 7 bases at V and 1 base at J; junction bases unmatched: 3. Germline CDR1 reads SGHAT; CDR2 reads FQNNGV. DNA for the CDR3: TGTGCCAGCACCACAGGGGGATCCTACAATGAGCAGTTCTTC. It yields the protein CASTTGGSYNEQFF.

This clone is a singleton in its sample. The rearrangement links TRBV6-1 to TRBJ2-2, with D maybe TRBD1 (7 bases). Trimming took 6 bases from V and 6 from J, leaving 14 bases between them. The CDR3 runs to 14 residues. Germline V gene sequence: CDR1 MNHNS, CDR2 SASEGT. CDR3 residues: CASRTTGEAGELFF. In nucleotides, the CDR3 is TGTGCCAGCAGGACAACAGGGGAGGCCGGGGAGCTGTTTTTT.

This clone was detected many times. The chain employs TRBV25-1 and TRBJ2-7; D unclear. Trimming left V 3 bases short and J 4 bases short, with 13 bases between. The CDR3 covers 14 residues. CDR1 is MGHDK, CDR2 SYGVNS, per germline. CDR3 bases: TGTGCCAGCAGTGAGCCAGGTTCCTTTTACGAGCAGTACTTC. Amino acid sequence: CASSEPGSFYEQYF.

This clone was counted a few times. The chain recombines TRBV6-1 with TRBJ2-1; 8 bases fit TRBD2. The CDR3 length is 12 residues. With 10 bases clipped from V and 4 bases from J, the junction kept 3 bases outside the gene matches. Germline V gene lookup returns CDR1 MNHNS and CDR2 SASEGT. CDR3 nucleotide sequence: TGTGCCACTCTAGCGGGTTACAATGAGCAGTTCTTC. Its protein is CATLAGYNEQFF.

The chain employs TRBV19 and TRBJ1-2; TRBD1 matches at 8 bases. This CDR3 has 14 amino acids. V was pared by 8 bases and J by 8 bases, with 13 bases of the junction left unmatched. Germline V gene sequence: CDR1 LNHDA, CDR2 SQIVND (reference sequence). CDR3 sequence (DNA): TGTGCCAGTTCCTTCGGACAGGGTGATGGAGGCTACACCTTC. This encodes CASSFGQGDGGYTF.